Sequencing of this T cell receptor beta chain was carried out in a study of cytomegalovirus exposure and HLA in healthy donors. As to this clone: The antigen remains unidentified.

Notes on the study in general: An assumption of roughly uniform sequencing depth across donors underlay the presence/absence analyses.

Primers included in the PCR were 60 Vbeta and 13 Jbeta primers. Some clones are missing from TCRdb's copy, which holds only in-frame ones; the method was immunoSEQ multiplex PCR. The table lists about 92,000 clones, roughly 71% of them singletons. V was clipped by 1 base and J by 0 bases, with 11 bases between them. The V gene's germline CDR1 is MNHNS and CDR2 SASEGT. CDR3 length equals 16 residues. The receptor comes from a man in his forties or fifties in good health and CMV-seronegative. Sequencing was carried out using PBMCs. The V gene is TRBV6-1, the J gene TRBJ2-3, with D unresolved. The CDR3 loop is CASSEVIRFSTDTQYF. The CDR3 DNA follows: TGTGCCAGCAGTGAAGTAATCCGTTTTAGCACAGATACGCAGTATTTT.